What follows describes a single T cell receptor (beta chain). The target antigen is unknown. The authors ran a second PCR of roughly 6 to 12 cycles using a sample-barcoded 5' primer and a J-beta primer mix. Each single sample gave us at least 2.5 million CDR3-containing paired-end reads. TCRdb used MiXCR to reprocess the 5' RACE reads, holding one entry per CDR3 protein. The sample carries roughly 1 million distinct CDR3 sequences, 25% recorded once. These data are taken from a study of blood T cells in healthy people across ages. Whole-study findings and limits: Both naive CD4+ cell counts and diversity were greater in long-lived donors than in aged donors.

Germline V lookup: CDR1 KGHSH, CDR2 LQKENI. V was shortened by 3 bases and J by 11 bases, with 13 bases between the two germline ends. This CDR3 comprises 12 residues. In addition, the sample was reused for a study of T cells of mothers and their children.

This rearrangement joins TRBV18 to TRBJ2-5; D gene ambiguous. The sequence was obtained from a girl aged 2 to 9 in good health. The sequencing input was blood. The CDR3 spells CASSPATDEQYF. CDR3 in DNA: TGTGCCAGCTCACCGGCCACGGATGAGCAGTACTTC.